Below, 8 T cell receptor beta chains from the same sample are listed, as sequenced in a study of CD8 T cells in Susac syndrome. Random hexamers were used to reverse transcribe 0.5 to 1 ug of RNA. TCRdb reprocessed the immunoSEQ multiplex PCR reads with MiXCR, giving one entry per CDR3 protein. The table records 150,000 to 200,000 distinct CDR3 sequences, around 95% of them present only once. What was sequenced was CD4+ T cells from PBMCs. The receptor set was obtained from a human donor with multiple sclerosis.

The chain combines TRBV20-1 with TRBJ2-5; maybe TRBD2 (6 bases). The CDR3 runs to 14 residues. Germline V lookup: CDR1 DFQATT, CDR2 SNEGSKA (reference sequence). Trimming stripped 5 bases from V and 4 bases from J, with 17 bases between. The CDR3 coding sequence is TGCAGTGCTGGGACTCTATACACTAGAGAGACCCAGTACTTC. It is translated as CSAGTLYTRETQYF.

This chain connects TRBV29-1 to TRBJ2-1; possible D gene TRBD2, 6 bases. From germline, CDR1 is SQVTM and CDR2 ANQGSEA. This CDR3 is built from 14 residues. Trimming took 2 bases from V and 0 from J, leaving 8 bases between them. This chain's CDR3 is CSVETSPSYNEQFF. DNA of the CDR3: TGCAGCGTTGAAACTAGCCCCTCCTACAATGAGCAGTTCTTC.

The J gene is TRBJ2-3, the V gene TRBV7-2; D call uncertain. The V gene lost 1 base and the J gene lost 4 bases, with 9 bases spanning the gap. CDR3 length: 14 residues. Germline-derived CDR1 and CDR2 are SGHTA and FQGNSA. Here the CDR3 DNA reads TGTGCCAGCAGCTTAGTAGGCCGCGCAGATACGCAGTATTTT. Protein product: CASSLVGRADTQYF.

The V and J genes are TRBV10-3 and TRBJ1-6; no firm D call. The CDR3 is 13 residues long. V was pared by 6 bases and J by 5 bases, with 8 bases between. In germline, CDR1 is ENHRY, CDR2 SYGVKD. CDR3 sequence reads: CAIRRRDNSPLHF. The CDR3 region has the DNA TGTGCCATCAGAAGACGGGATAATTCACCCCTCCACTTT.

The gene calls are TRBV20-1 and TRBJ1-2, with D perhaps TRBD1 (5 bases). This CDR3 is 10 amino acids long. V was clipped by 4 bases and J by 8 bases, with 8 bases between them. The germline V gene encodes CDR1 DFQATT and CDR2 SNEGSKA (reference sequence). The CDR3 nucleotides read TGCAGTGCTACAGGGAAAGGCTACACCTTC. Its translation: CSATGKGYTF.

The table lists this clonotype with a count of one. The chain links TRBV6-5 to TRBJ1-1, with TRBD1 identical over 9 bases. CDR3 length: 14 residues. From germline, CDR1 is MNHEY and CDR2 SVGAGI. Losses at the gene ends were 4 bases for V and 7 bases for J; bases not matched to a gene: 7. CDR3 protein: CASSLQGAMGEAFF. The CDR3 DNA reads as TGTGCCAGCAGTTTACAGGGGGCCATGGGTGAAGCTTTCTTT.

The chain carries TRBV30 and TRBJ1-1; D remains unclear. The CDR3 runs to 15 residues. Germline V gives CDR1 GTSNPN, CDR2 SVGIG (reference sequence). V shed 2 bases and J shed 0 bases, with 13 bases lying between them. The CDR3 spells CAWSPRVGMNTEAFF. CDR3 sequence (DNA): TGTGCCTGGAGTCCCCGGGTCGGTATGAACACTGAAGCTTTCTTT.

V is TRBV12-3 or TRBV12-4 and J is TRBJ2-3; D is unclear. The CDR3 is 13 residues long. Trimming removed 8 bases from V and 4 bases from J, with 13 bases in between. The CDR3 protein is CASGSLASDTQYF. The CDR3 region has the DNA TGTGCCAGCGGCTCCCTCGCTTCAGATACGCAGTATTTT.